This record concerns one T cell receptor (beta chain) sequence. Trimming stripped 8 bases from V and 0 bases from J, with 31 bases between. The CDR3 is 21 amino acids. Looked up from germline, CDR1 is LGHNT and CDR2 is FRNRAP. In the study's own analysis: The authors estimated nucleated cell counts from reference gene primer amplification. Profiling relied on immunoSEQ multiplex PCR, and the TCRdb table lists in-frame clones only, not all of them. V and J calls and clone size are as listed in that table; D and trimming were resolved from the DNA. Among approximately 240,000 clones, 70% to 90% were seen once, and the ten largest hold more than 2.5%. The data were obtained in a study of blood T cell repertoires in COVID-19. Study summary: The United States, Italy and Spain provided the acute and convalescent COVID-19 samples. Nucleic acid was either cDNA or gDNA, and it came from T cells, B-cell-depleted T cells, or PBMCs.

The specimen was peripheral blood. This chain connects TRBV12-5 to TRBJ2-2; maybe TRBD1 (7 bases). This TCR was recovered from a woman aged 30 to 39 who had recovered from COVID-19. The CDR3 DNA is TGTGCTAGTTGGATCGCGGGAAGTAACAGGGGCCCACACGCGAACACCGGGGAGCTGTTTTTT. Protein product: CASWIAGSNRGPHANTGELFF.